The TCR beta chain under discussion was sequenced for a study of CD8 T cells in ankylosing spondylitis. 5'-RACE, quantitative and with molecular barcodes, yielded the TCR beta libraries. One entry per CDR3 protein, called by TCRdb with MiXCR from the 5' RACE reads. The profile shows some 840,000 distinct CDR3 sequences, approximately 12% of them singletons. This clonotype was counted between two and nine times. Its antigen is as yet unknown. Whole-study results and caveats: Apparently characteristic of ankylosing spondylitis blood was a TCR beta motif (eight highly homologous variants). There were earlier reports of some motif variants in reactive arthritis synovial fluid and blood.

Germline V gene data show CDR1 as SEHNR and CDR2 as FQNEAQ (reference sequence). The CDR3 totals 16 residues. V was clipped by 1 base and J by 1 base, with 12 bases between them. The sequenced sample consisted of blood, either unsorted or a sorted T cell fraction (not recorded which). The chain carries TRBV7-9 and TRBJ2-3; no firm D call. The source is a male donor with ankylosing spondylitis. The CDR3 loop reads CASSLDGGRRTDTQYF. DNA for the CDR3: TGTGCCAGCAGCTTAGACGGTGGGCGTCGCACAGATACGCAGTATTTT.